These 30 T cell receptor beta chains came from one sample sequenced in a study of cytomegalovirus exposure and HLA in healthy donors. Primers for the PCR totalled 60 Vbeta and 13 Jbeta. Produced via immunoSEQ multiplex PCR; TCRdb's table is partial and in-frame only. The sample includes 180,000 or so clones, roughly 77% of them seen just once. The source material was PBMCs. The source of these receptors is a middle-aged woman in good health and CMV-seropositive.

V gene TRBV7-9 combines with J gene TRBJ2-4, with TRBD1 as a possible D gene (6 bases). This CDR3 is built from 18 residues. Germline-derived CDR1 and CDR2 are SEHNR and FQNEAQ (reference sequence). V lost 1 base, J lost 0 bases, and 16 bases lay in between. The CDR3 loop is CASSLVPTGSKAKNIQYF. Here the CDR3 DNA reads TGTGCCAGCAGCTTAGTACCCACAGGGTCCAAAGCCAAAAACATTCAGTACTTC. The entire variable domain, with the rest obtained from reference TRBV7-9 and TRBJ2-4, is as follows: DTGVSQNPRHKITKRGQNVTFRCDPISEHNRLYWYRQTLGQGPEFLTYFQNEAQLEKSRLLSDRFSAERPKGSFSTLEIQRTEQGDSAMYLCASSLVPTGSKAKNIQYFGAGTRLSVL.

The chain combines TRBV5-1 with TRBJ1-1; D possibly corresponds to TRBD1 (5 bases). V gave up 0 bases and J gave up 4 bases, with 13 bases separating them. Germline CDR1 reads SGHRS; CDR2 reads YFSETQ. The CDR3 has 15 amino acids. CDR3 protein: CASSLGFGGTTEAFF. The CDR3 DNA reads as TGCGCCAGCAGCTTGGGATTCGGGGGTACCACTGAAGCTTTCTTT.

CDR3 in amino acids: CASSYGQFTGELFF. The CDR3, as DNA: TGTGCCAGCAGTTACGGGCAGTTCACCGGGGAGCTGTTTTTT. V is TRBV6-5 and J is TRBJ2-2, with D unclear. The V gene lost 2 bases and the J gene lost 4 bases, with 8 bases spanning the gap. Germline loops: CDR1 MNHEY, CDR2 SVGAGI. This CDR3 is 14 amino acids long.

The chain combines TRBV19 with TRBJ1-5, with D possibly being TRBD1 (6 bases). Germline CDR1 LNHDA, CDR2 SQIVND (reference sequence). The CDR3 runs to 15 residues. Between the trimmed V and J ends, which lost 7 bases and 6 bases, there was a span of 19 bases. CDR3 DNA sequence: TGTGCCAGTAAAGTCTCAGGGGAACGCGCTCAGCCCCAGCATTTT. As protein: CASKVSGERAQPQHF.

The chain uses TRBV5-1 and TRBJ1-1, with D unresolved. Germline lookup yields CDR1 SGHRS and CDR2 YFSETQ. This CDR3 region has 14 residues. V was trimmed by 1 base and J by 1 base, leaving 8 bases between them. CDR3 amino acids: CASSLRSPNTEAFF. The CDR3 DNA reads as TGCGCCAGCAGCTTGCGGTCGCCGAACACTGAAGCTTTCTTT. Supplemented by reference TRBV5-1 and TRBJ1-1, the full variable domain reads KAGVTQTPRYLIKTRGQQVTLSCSPISGHRSVSWYQQTPGQGLQFLFEYFSETQRNKGNFPGRFSGRQFSNSRSEMNVSTLELGDSALYLCASSLRSPNTEAFFGQGTRLTVV.

The rearrangement links TRBV15 to TRBJ2-1; D possibly corresponds to TRBD2 (5 bases). Looked up from germline, CDR1 is LNHNV and CDR2 is YYDKDF (reference sequence). There are 15 residues in the CDR3. V gave up 5 bases and J gave up 1 base, with 12 bases separating them. The CDR3 protein is CATSPNTGSYNEQFF. Written as DNA, the CDR3 is TGTGCCACCAGCCCCAACACGGGGTCCTACAATGAGCAGTTCTTC.

This sequence joins TRBV2 and TRBJ2-1, with 8 bases fitting TRBD1. Per the germline V gene, CDR1 is SNHLY and CDR2 is FYNNEI. This CDR3 comprises 14 residues. Losses at the gene ends were 6 bases for V and 7 bases for J; bases not matched to a gene: 8. The CDR3 loop reads CASSWTGSGNEQFF. For the CDR3, the DNA is TGTGCCAGCAGCTGGACAGGGTCGGGAAATGAGCAGTTCTTC.

The chain couples TRBV19 to TRBJ1-4; D gene uncertain. The CDR3 totals 13 residues. From germline, CDR1 is LNHDA and CDR2 SQIVND (reference sequence). Trimming took off 7 bases at V and 8 bases at J, with 14 bases between the two ends. This chain's CDR3 is CASNEGRLEKLFF. The CDR3 nucleotides read TGTGCCAGTAATGAGGGCCGCTTGGAAAAACTGTTTTTT.

The V call is TRBV4-3, the J call TRBJ2-1, with 12 bases fitting TRBD2. CDR1 and CDR2 from the germline V gene are LGHNA and YSLEER. Losses at the gene ends were 3 bases for V and 5 bases for J; bases not matched to a gene: 17. The CDR3 length is 20 residues. In DNA, the CDR3 is TGCGCCAGCAGCCAGGAATACAACTTCGGACTAGCGGGACGCGACAATGAGCAGTTCTTC. Translating gives CASSQEYNFGLAGRDNEQFF.

The chain employs TRBV18 and TRBJ2-7; TRBD2 agrees at 9 bases. The V gene end was trimmed by 0 bases and the J gene end by 7 bases; junction bases not matched to a gene: 10. The CDR3 totals 16 residues. The germline V gene has CDR1 KGHSH and CDR2 LQKENI. The CDR3 DNA reads as TGTGCCAGCTCACCACCGCTAGCGGGACTTACGGGGGAGCAGTACTTC. Its translation: CASSPPLAGLTGEQYF.

The genes are TRBV7-2 and TRBJ2-3; D remains ambiguous. The germline V gene encodes CDR1 SGHTA and CDR2 FQGNSA. V lost 1 base, J lost 2 bases, and 13 bases lay in between. This CDR3 comprises 16 residues. This CDR3 is CASSLGGQIHTDTQYF. The CDR3 bases are TGTGCCAGCAGCTTAGGTGGGCAGATACACACAGATACGCAGTATTTT.

This chain links TRBV30 with TRBJ1-1; D unclear. Trimming removed 3 bases at V and 5 bases at J, with 13 bases between. Germline assignment: CDR1 GTSNPN and CDR2 SVGIG (reference sequence). CDR3 size: 13 residues. The CDR3 protein is CAWRLGWETEAFF. The DNA of the CDR3 is TGTGCCTGGAGGCTGGGCTGGGAGACTGAAGCTTTCTTT.

CDR3 loop: CASTPSLAAYGTGELFF. DNA of the CDR3: TGTGCCAGCACCCCTTCACTAGCGGCCTACGGCACCGGGGAGCTGTTTTTT. V and J are TRBV7-8 and TRBJ2-2, with 8 bases matching TRBD2. The trim removed 7 bases at V and 4 bases at J, leaving 14 bases unmatched. The CDR3 extends over 17 amino acids. Germline V gene sequence: CDR1 SGHVS, CDR2 FQNEAQ.

CDR3 in amino acids: CASSNLAVTDTQYF. CDR3 sequence (DNA): TGCGCCAGCAGCAATCTAGCGGTAACAGATACGCAGTATTTT. J is TRBJ2-3 and V is TRBV10-2, with 7 bases that match TRBD2. J lost 3 bases, V lost 6 bases, and 6 bases had no gene match. Germline V lookup: CDR1 WSHSY, CDR2 SAAADI. The CDR3 spans 14 residues.

This clone occurred a few times. The chain is built from TRBV6-5 and TRBJ1-4, with 9 bases lining up with TRBD1. CDR1 and CDR2 from the germline V gene are MNHEY and SVGAGI. Unmatched junction bases numbered 6, after V lost 6 bases and J lost 7 bases. This CDR3 is built from 14 residues. CDR3 protein: CASSRTGGGEKLFF. CDR3 sequence (DNA): TGTGCCAGCAGCCGCACAGGGGGCGGTGAAAAACTGTTTTTT.

V and J are TRBV5-1 and TRBJ2-6, with D uncertain. CDR3 length: 15 amino acids. The V end lost 6 bases, the J end lost 0 bases, and 10 bases lay between the germline ends. Germline CDR1 reads SGHRS; CDR2 reads YFSETQ. Here the CDR3 reads CASTLGYSGANVLTF. CDR3 DNA sequence: TGCGCCAGCACCCTCGGGTACTCTGGGGCCAACGTCCTGACTTTC.

V usage is TRBV5-6 and J usage is TRBJ2-5; D gene unclear. The J call may be incorrect, as the DNA end agrees better with TRBJ2-7. This CDR3 has 14 amino acids. Germline V lookup: CDR1 SGHDT, CDR2 YYEEEE. The CDR3 bases are TGTGCCAGCAGCTTGGGGCTAGGCTCCTACGAGCAGTACTTC. Translation: CASSLGLGSYEQYF.

The V gene is TRBV29-1, the J gene TRBJ2-5; 11 bases agree with TRBD1. The last part of the DNA fits TRBJ2-7 better; the J call may be wrong. Germline lookup yields CDR1 SQVTM and CDR2 ANQGSEA. This CDR3 is 15 amino acids long. The CDR3: CSVEDRTGGIDEQYF. The CDR3 DNA follows: TGCAGCGTTGAAGATCGGACAGGGGGCATCGACGAGCAGTACTTC.

This chain connects TRBV4-1 to TRBJ1-4; D is undetermined. The CDR3 contains 16 residues. Trimming removed 0 bases from V and 7 bases from J, with 15 bases in between. Per the germline V gene, CDR1 is MGHRA and CDR2 is YSYEKL. CDR3 residues: CASSQEGPGMAEKLFF. The CDR3 DNA reads TGCGCCAGCAGCCAAGAAGGCCCGGGTATGGCTGAAAAACTGTTTTTT.

The chain employs TRBV4-2 and TRBJ2-3; D gene uncertain. V gave up 1 base and J gave up 0 bases, with 14 bases separating them. This CDR3 comprises 17 residues. CDR1 and CDR2 from the germline V gene are LGHNA and YNFKEQ. In DNA form, the CDR3 reads TGTGCCAGCAGCCAAGCCCTCACCATTCAGAGCACAGATACGCAGTATTTT. It yields the protein CASSQALTIQSTDTQYF.

The CDR3 DNA is TGTGCCAGCAGCCGACAGGGAGACTCCTACGAGCAGTACTTC. Its protein is CASSRQGDSYEQYF. The chain joins TRBV6-5 to TRBJ2-7, with TRBD1 matching over 7 bases. Germline CDR1 and CDR2: MNHEY and SVGAGI. The CDR3 consists of 14 residues. Unmatched junction bases numbered 5, after V lost 6 bases and J lost 0 bases.

The genes are TRBV7-9 and TRBJ2-1; 8 bases match TRBD2. Unmatched junction bases numbered 7, after V lost 3 bases and J lost 6 bases. The germline V gene has CDR1 SEHNR and CDR2 FQNEAQ (reference sequence). The CDR3 spans 15 residues. The CDR3 DNA is TGTGCCAGCAGCTTCCCAGCGGGAGCCGTCAATGAGCAGTTCTTC. Residues: CASSFPAGAVNEQFF. The variable domain in full, completed from reference TRBV7-9 and TRBJ2-1, reads DTGVSQNPRHKITKRGQNVTFRCDPISEHNRLYWYRQTLGQGPEFLTYFQNEAQLEKSRLLSDRFSAERPKGSFSTLEIQRTEQGDSAMYLCASSFPAGAVNEQFFGPGTRLTVL.

The rearrangement links TRBV28 to TRBJ2-6; no clear D gene. The CDR3 has 15 residues. V gave up 6 bases and J gave up 4 bases, with 13 bases separating them. Germline V gene lookup returns CDR1 MDHEN and CDR2 SYDVKM. DNA for the CDR3: TGTGCCAGCAGCCTACCAAACTCGGGGGCCAACGTCCTGACTTTC. Residues: CASSLPNSGANVLTF.

The chain recombines TRBV28 with TRBJ2-7; TRBD2 aligns across 7 bases. Germline values: CDR1 MDHEN, CDR2 SYDVKM. The CDR3 runs 13 residues. CDR3 DNA: TGTGCTACCCTCGGCGGGGGTATTTACGAGCAGTACTTC. Amino acid sequence: CATLGGGIYEQYF.

Regarding this clone: One end of the junction fails to match germline, which may point to a read error. V is TRBV5-4 and J is TRBJ1-4, with TRBD1 matching over 12 bases. The CDR3 runs to 15 residues. From germline, CDR1 is SGHNT and CDR2 YYREEE (reference sequence). The CDR3 bases are TGTGCCAGCAGCTTGGACGGGACAGGGGGCGGAAGGGTCTATTTT. Amino acids: CASSLDGTGGGRVYF.

V and J are TRBV14 and TRBJ1-2, with a possible D match to TRBD1 (5 bases). From germline, CDR1 is SGHDN and CDR2 FVKESK. V was cut by 1 base and J by 7 bases, with 10 bases left in between. The CDR3 loop spans 13 amino acids. Here the CDR3 reads CASSQGSGIGYTF. The CDR3 coding sequence is TGTGCCAGCAGCCAAGGGTCAGGGATTGGCTACACCTTC. Full variable domain (missing parts from reference TRBV14 and TRBJ1-2): EAGVTQFPSHSVIEKGQTVTLRCDPISGHDNLYWYRRVMGKEIKFLLHFVKESKQDESGMPNNRFLAERTGGTYSTLKVQPAELEDSGVYFCASSQGSGIGYTFGSGTRLTVV.

This clone was seen just once. The chain carries TRBV4-1 and TRBJ2-7; no definite D call. The ends were cut back, 4 bases at V and 6 bases at J, with 13 bases in the middle. Germline V gene data show CDR1 as MGHRA and CDR2 as YSYEKL. The CDR3 runs 13 residues. Written as DNA, the CDR3 is TGCGCCAGCAGCCCTAGTGGTTCTTTCGAGCAGTACTTC. Protein: CASSPSGSFEQYF.

This chain links TRBV2 with TRBJ2-7, with 12 bases aligning to TRBD2. The germline CDR1 and CDR2 sequences are SNHLY and FYNNEI. This CDR3 is 15 amino acids long. The V gene end was trimmed by 6 bases and the J gene end by 0 bases; junction bases not matched to a gene: 3. The CDR3 DNA sequence: TGTGCCAGCAGGCGACTAGCGGGAGACTCCTACGAGCAGTACTTC. The encoded protein is CASRRLAGDSYEQYF.

The V gene is TRBV11-2, the J gene TRBJ2-5, with 7 bases matching TRBD2. TRBJ2-7 matches the DNA end more closely, so the J call is doubtful. Per germline, CDR1 SGHAT and CDR2 FQNNGV. The CDR3 contains 16 residues. In nucleotides, the CDR3 is TGTGCCAGCAGCTTAGGGTGGGGGGGATCGACGTACGAGCAGTACTTC. It is translated as CASSLGWGGSTYEQYF.

The chain uses TRBV5-1 and TRBJ1-3, with D unresolved. The V and J ends lost 0 bases and 0 bases respectively, with 10 bases between them. This CDR3 is 16 amino acids long. Germline CDR1 reads SGHRS; CDR2 reads YFSETQ. CDR3 residues: CASSLGQDYSGNTIYF. The CDR3 region has the DNA TGCGCCAGCAGCTTGGGGCAGGACTACTCTGGAAACACCATATATTTT.